Shown below are 9 T cell receptor beta chains from a single sample sequenced in a study of blood T cell repertoires in COVID-19. Clones were read by immunoSEQ multiplex PCR, and TCRdb kept only the in-frame ones, dropping some. The repertoire holds 200,000 to 300,000 clones, with 75% to 90% as singletons. The specimen was peripheral blood. The receptors here all came from a man younger than 45 with active or convalescent COVID-19.

This clone was counted only a few times. The V gene is TRBV7-2, the J gene TRBJ1-2, with 8 bases aligning to TRBD1. The germline CDR1 and CDR2 sequences are SGHTA and FQGNSA. The CDR3 covers 14 residues. Germline trimming cut 5 bases from V and 7 bases from J; bases unmatched to any gene: 9. The CDR3: CASSEGQESGGYTF. In DNA form, the CDR3 reads TGTGCCAGCAGCGAGGGACAGGAGAGCGGTGGCTACACCTTC.

The V and J genes are TRBV10-2 and TRBJ1-1; D not resolved. The CDR3 runs 14 residues. Germline assignment: CDR1 WSHSY and CDR2 SAAADI. Trimming stripped 0 bases from V and 11 bases from J, with 16 bases between. The CDR3 region is CASSESAVQARAFF. CDR3 sequence (DNA): TGCGCCAGCAGTGAGTCGGCCGTCCAGGCCCGGGCTTTCTTT.

The gene calls are TRBV7-8 and TRBJ1-2, with D possibly TRBD1 on 6 matching bases. Deletions cut 5 bases from V and 3 bases from J, with 16 bases between. Germline values: CDR1 SGHVS, CDR2 FQNEAQ. This CDR3 contains 15 residues. CDR3 protein: CASSKGGGLDYGYTF. In DNA form, the CDR3 reads TGTGCCAGCAGCAAAGGGGGGGGCTTAGACTATGGCTACACCTTC.

The rearrangement joins TRBV4-1 to TRBJ1-1; TRBD1 matches at 7 bases. The CDR3 is 14 amino acids. Germline CDR1 MGHRA, CDR2 YSYEKL. Trimming at V came to 3 bases and at J to 1 base, leaving 2 bases not matched to a gene. CDR3 nucleotide sequence: TGCGCCAGCAGCCACCGGACAGGGAACACTGAAGCTTTCTTT. Amino acid sequence: CASSHRTGNTEAFF.

The CDR3: CASSLFAGGLTDTQYF. DNA of the CDR3: TGTGCCAGCAGTTTATTTGCGGGGGGGCTCACAGATACGCAGTATTTT. The chain combines TRBV27 with TRBJ2-3, with 9 bases fitting TRBD2. Germline CDR1 MNHEY, CDR2 SMNVEV (reference sequence). The CDR3 spans 16 residues. Trimming removed 1 base from V and 2 bases from J; junction bases left unmatched: 4.

V usage is TRBV15 and J usage is TRBJ1-2; D gene ambiguous. Germline loops: CDR1 LNHNV, CDR2 YYDKDF (reference sequence). This CDR3 is 13 amino acids long. Between the trimmed V and J ends, which lost 0 bases and 8 bases, there was a span of 10 bases. The CDR3 DNA follows: TGTGCCACCAGCAGAGAGCGAGGAAGCGGCTACACCTTC. Its translation is CATSRERGSGYTF.

J is TRBJ2-1 and V is TRBV7-8; TRBD2 is a possible D gene (5 bases). This CDR3 has 15 amino acids. Trimming removed 1 base at V and 1 base at J, with 8 bases between. Germline CDR1 reads SGHVS; CDR2 reads FQNEAQ. CDR3 nucleotide sequence: TGTGCCAGCAGCTTAGGAGGGTATTCCTACAATGAGCAGTTCTTC. It is translated as CASSLGGYSYNEQFF.

CDR3 loop: CASSSGQSLPQHF. Written as DNA, the CDR3 is TGTGCCAGCAGCTCGGGACAGTCTCTGCCCCAGCATTTT. This rearrangement joins TRBV7-2 to TRBJ1-5; 7 positions agree with TRBD1. CDR3 length: 13 amino acids. With V trimmed by 4 bases and J by 9 bases, 6 bases remained unmatched. Germline V gene data show CDR1 as SGHTA and CDR2 as FQGNSA.

The J gene is TRBJ1-5, the V gene TRBV5-4; D is uncertain. The V and J ends lost 1 base and 4 bases respectively, with 12 bases between them. The V gene's germline CDR1 is SGHNT and CDR2 YYREEE (reference sequence). CDR3 length: 15 amino acids. CDR3 in DNA: TGTGCCAGCAGCTTGCAAGAGACACCTAATCAGCCCCAGCATTTT. It yields the protein CASSLQETPNQPQHF.